The 24 T cell receptor beta chains below all came from one sample that was sequenced in a study of blood T cells in healthy people across ages. The second PCR ran about 6 to 12 cycles with a sample-barcoded 5' primer and J-beta primers. Using its own MiXCR run on the 5' RACE reads, TCRdb lists one record per CDR3 protein. Of around 1,500,000 distinct CDR3 sequences detected, roughly 45% appear once; the ten largest clones hold 7.9%. Sequencing used blood. Source of these receptors: a woman between 18 and 30 years old in good health.

The rearrangement links TRBV28 to TRBJ2-4; D is undetermined. The last part of the DNA fits TRBJ2-7 better; the J call may be wrong. The length of the CDR3 is 18 residues. Germline V gene lookup returns CDR1 MDHEN and CDR2 SYDVKM. CDR3 amino acids: CASSPPGGYDVSLYEQYF. CDR3 sequence (DNA): TGTGCCAGCAGTCCCCCGGGTGGGTATGACGTCTCTCTATACGAGCAGTACTTC.

This clonotype was found a few times. V usage is TRBV15 and J usage is TRBJ2-1, with no clear D. The germline gives CDR1 LNHNV, CDR2 YYDKDF (reference sequence). The CDR3 covers 15 residues. Trimming took off 0 bases at V and 7 bases at J, with 13 bases between the two ends. The CDR3 DNA reads TGTGCCACCAGCAGAGAGGGCCGTTTGGGGAATGAGCAGTTCTTC. It codes for CATSREGRLGNEQFF.

Concerning this clonotype itself: A clone one base away is much larger, so this may be a read error. The chain links TRBV20-1 to TRBJ2-3; the match to TRBD2 covers 14 bases. Unmatched junction bases numbered 2, after V lost 1 base and J lost 5 bases. CDR3 length: 15 residues. Germline CDR1 DFQATT, CDR2 SNEGSKA (reference sequence). CDR3 loop: CSARGGLAGEDTQYF. The CDR3 coding sequence is TGCAGTGCTAGAGGGGGACTAGCGGGAGAAGATACGCAGTATTTT.

This clonotype was counted many times. This chain connects TRBV7-2 to TRBJ2-7, with 7 nucleotides matching TRBD2. Germline V lookup: CDR1 SGHTA, CDR2 FQGNSA. Trimming removed 8 bases from V and 3 bases from J; junction bases left unmatched: 1. This CDR3 is 11 amino acids long. CDR3 nucleotide sequence: TGTGCCAGCGCTAGCGGCTACGAGCAGTACTTC. Amino acid sequence: CASASGYEQYF.

J is TRBJ1-1 and V is TRBV9; no clear D. The germline V gene encodes CDR1 SGDLS and CDR2 YYNGEE. The CDR3 covers 15 residues. V lost 3 bases to trimming and J lost 5 bases, with 17 bases between them. For the CDR3, the DNA is TGTGCCAGCAGCGCGCGACTGGGCGTCGATACTGAAGCTTTCTTT. It translates to CASSARLGVDTEAFF.

This clonotype has only one observation. V gene TRBV18 combines with J gene TRBJ2-7, with D tentatively TRBD1 (6 bases). With the DNA end fitting TRBJ2-5 better, the J assignment may be wrong. There are 16 residues in the CDR3. Looked up from germline, CDR1 is KGHSH and CDR2 is LQKENI. Written as DNA, the CDR3 is TGTGCCAGCTCACCGTCTCCAGGGGTGGCTGAAGAGACCCAGTACTTC. This encodes CASSPSPGVAEETQYF.

This rearrangement joins TRBV5-1 to TRBJ1-2; weak D call: TRBD1 (5 bases). This CDR3 is 14 amino acids long. V lost 1 base, J lost 8 bases, and 15 bases lay in between. Germline lookup yields CDR1 SGHRS and CDR2 YFSETQ. The CDR3 reads CASSLLGQSGGYTF. CDR3 DNA: TGCGCCAGCAGCTTGCTGGGGCAGTCGGGAGGCTACACCTTC.

The J gene is TRBJ2-1, the V gene TRBV12-3 or TRBV12-4; 15 nucleotides align to TRBD2. V lost 6 bases, J lost 8 bases, and 8 bases stayed unmatched. This CDR3 contains 16 residues. CDR3 sequence: CASSSGLAGGLDEQFF. The CDR3 DNA sequence: TGTGCCAGCAGCAGCGGACTAGCGGGGGGGCTTGATGAGCAGTTCTTC.

Worth noting for this clonotype: A much more abundant neighbour one base away suggests this may be a read error. The V and J genes are TRBV4-1 and TRBJ2-5; unclear D gene. The end of the DNA is better explained by TRBJ2-1, so the J call may be wrong. The germline CDR1 and CDR2 sequences are MGHRA and YSYEKL. This CDR3 comprises 14 residues. CDR3 bases: TGCGCCAGCAGCCAAGGCGGATATCAAGAGACCCAGTTCTTC. Its translation: CASSQGGYQETQFF.

This clonotype was picked up a small number of times. J is TRBJ2-3 and V is TRBV24-1; 7 nucleotides align to TRBD1. The V segment lost 1 base and the J segment 3 bases; nucleotides outside the gene matches: 3. Germline V gene data show CDR1 as KGHDR and CDR2 as SFDVKD. The CDR3 extends over 15 amino acids. DNA for the CDR3: TGTGCCACCAGTGATTTCAACAGGGGAACAGATACGCAGTATTTT. Amino acids: CATSDFNRGTDTQYF.

This clonotype was seen a handful of times. The CDR3 nucleotides are TGTGCCAGCAGTGAAGTGACAGAGCAGTACTTC. Protein product: CASSEVTEQYF. The chain carries TRBV2 and TRBJ2-7; D is ambiguous. CDR3 size: 11 residues. The germline gives CDR1 SNHLY, CDR2 FYNNEI. V was clipped by 1 base and J by 7 bases, with 5 bases between them.

Ten or more counts support this clonotype. V is TRBV2 and J is TRBJ2-5; possibly TRBD2 for D (6 bases). Germline CDR1 SNHLY, CDR2 FYNNEI. CDR3 length: 12 residues. V was trimmed by 5 bases and J by 5 bases, leaving 9 bases between them. In DNA, the CDR3 is TGTGCCAGCAGTAGTCTAGCGGAGACCCAGTACTTC. Its protein product is CASSSLAETQYF.

This clonotype was recorded a few times. The chain links TRBV9 to TRBJ2-1; possible D gene TRBD1, 5 bases. Germline V gene sequence: CDR1 SGDLS, CDR2 YYNGEE. This CDR3 is 13 amino acids long. Trimming cost V 3 bases and J 4 bases, with 8 bases left between them. The CDR3 is CASSAGIYNEQFF. CDR3 nucleotide sequence: TGTGCCAGCAGCGCAGGGATTTACAATGAGCAGTTCTTC.

The chain couples TRBV20-1 to TRBJ1-3; D unclear. Germline-derived CDR1 and CDR2 are DFQATT and SNEGSKA (reference sequence). The CDR3 is 15 residues long. Trimming left V 3 bases short and J 0 bases short, with 12 bases between. CDR3 in DNA: TGCAGTGCTAGGGCTTCCATAAACTCTGGAAACACCATATATTTT. This translates into CSARASINSGNTIYF.

This clonotype was counted ten times or more. The rearrangement links TRBV28 to TRBJ2-5, with 7 bases matching TRBD2. CDR1 and CDR2 (germline): MDHEN, SYDVKM. This CDR3 comprises 11 residues. V trimming: 4 bases; J trimming: 11 bases; junction bases outside the gene matches: 4. The CDR3 loop is CASSSGREQYF. The CDR3 region has the DNA TGTGCCAGCAGTTCAGGGAGGGAGCAGTACTTC.

The rearrangement uses TRBV7-2 and TRBJ1-2, with D perhaps matching TRBD1 (5 bases). The CDR3 is 14 amino acids. The V end was cut by 5 bases, the J end by 2 bases, with 12 bases between. CDR1 is SGHTA, CDR2 FQGNSA, per germline. The DNA of the CDR3 is TGTGCCAGCAGCGGCCTCGCAGGGAACTATGGCTACACCTTC. This translates into CASSGLAGNYGYTF.

This clonotype was counted only a few times. The J gene is TRBJ1-2, the V gene TRBV20-1; TRBD1 matches 12 bases. The V gene end was trimmed by 4 bases and the J gene end by 0 bases; junction bases not matched to a gene: 6. CDR3 length: 16 residues. Germline CDR1 is DFQATT and CDR2 is SNEGSKA (reference sequence). The CDR3 is CSATGTGGASNYGYTF. In nucleotides, the CDR3 is TGCAGTGCTACTGGGACAGGGGGCGCGTCTAACTATGGCTACACCTTC.

The V call is TRBV11-2, the J call TRBJ1-3; D is unresolved. Germline values: CDR1 SGHAT, CDR2 FQNNGV. Trimming pared 0 bases from V and 0 bases from J, leaving 6 bases between. This CDR3 region has 15 residues. CDR3 sequence: CASSLDRNSGNTIYF. The CDR3 DNA follows: TGTGCCAGCAGCTTAGATCGCAACTCTGGAAACACCATATATTTT. Full variable domain (rest looked up from reference TRBV11-2 and TRBJ1-3): EAGVAQSPRYKIIEKRQSVAFWCNPISGHATLYWYQQILGQGPKLLIQFQNNGVVDDSQLPKDRFSAERLKGVDSTLKIQPAKLEDSAVYLCASSLDRNSGNTIYFGEGSWLTVV.

This clonotype was observed a handful of times. The chain links TRBV11-2 to TRBJ2-3; no definite D call. Germline values: CDR1 SGHAT, CDR2 FQNNGV. This CDR3 region has 14 residues. Deletions cut 5 bases from V and 3 bases from J, with 12 bases between. The DNA for the CDR3 is TGTGCCAGCAGCCCCCGTGGCCTAACAGATACGCAGTATTTT. Its protein is CASSPRGLTDTQYF. Drawing the rest from reference TRBV11-2 and TRBJ2-3, the complete variable domain is EAGVAQSPRYKIIEKRQSVAFWCNPISGHATLYWYQQILGQGPKLLIQFQNNGVVDDSQLPKDRFSAERLKGVDSTLKIQPAKLEDSAVYLCASSPRGLTDTQYFGPGTRLTVL.

In its sample, this clonotype was seen a few times. V usage is TRBV12-3 or TRBV12-4 and J usage is TRBJ1-1, with D hard to call. V lost 4 bases and J lost 1, with 7 bases in between. CDR3 length: 13 amino acids. The CDR3 DNA is TGTGCCAGCAGTTCAAATACGAACACTGAAGCTTTCTTT. This translates into CASSSNTNTEAFF.

The chain couples TRBV28 to TRBJ2-7; D possibly uses TRBD1 or TRBD2 (6 bases each). There are 13 residues in the CDR3. Germline loops: CDR1 MDHEN, CDR2 SYDVKM. Trimming took 6 bases from V and 2 from J, leaving 11 bases between them. The CDR3 bases are TGTGCCAGCAGAAGGGGGAGGCCCTACGAGCAGTACTTC. Its protein product is CASRRGRPYEQYF.

This chain connects TRBV20-1 to TRBJ2-3; a weak D match, TRBD2 (6 bases). The CDR3 contains 14 residues. Trimming took off 5 bases at V and 0 bases at J, with 12 bases between the two ends. Germline V gene data show CDR1 as DFQATT and CDR2 as SNEGSKA (reference sequence). CDR3 sequence (DNA): TGCAGTGCTCGGGGCGGGACTAGCACAGATACGCAGTATTTT. This encodes CSARGGTSTDTQYF.

J is TRBJ2-1 and V is TRBV5-1; 7 nucleotides agree with TRBD2. CDR1 is SGHRS, CDR2 YFSETQ, per germline. J lost 4 bases, V lost 4 bases, and 8 bases had no gene match. This CDR3 region has 15 residues. DNA for the CDR3: TGCGCCAGCAGCGGGGGGGGATTCGGTTACAATGAGCAGTTCTTC. Its translation is CASSGGGFGYNEQFF.

Written as DNA, the CDR3 is TGTGCCACCAGTGGTCCCGGTGTCGGGGGGACCTCCTACGAGCAGTACTTC. It is translated as CATSGPGVGGTSYEQYF. This sequence joins TRBV24-1 and TRBJ2-7; 7 nucleotides agree with TRBD2. From germline, CDR1 is KGHDR and CDR2 SFDVKD. V was clipped by 5 bases and J by 0 bases; unmatched bases: 12. The CDR3 spans 17 residues.